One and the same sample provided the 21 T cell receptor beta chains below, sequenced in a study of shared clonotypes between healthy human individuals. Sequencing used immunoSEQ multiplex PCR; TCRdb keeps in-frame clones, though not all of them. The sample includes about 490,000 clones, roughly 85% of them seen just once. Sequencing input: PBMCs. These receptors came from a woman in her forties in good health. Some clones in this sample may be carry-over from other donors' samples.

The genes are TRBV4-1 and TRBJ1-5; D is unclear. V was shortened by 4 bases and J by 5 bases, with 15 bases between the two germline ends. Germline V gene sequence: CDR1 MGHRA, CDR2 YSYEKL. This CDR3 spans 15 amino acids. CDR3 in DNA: TGCGCCAGCAGCCCAACGGGTGACAATTATCAGCCCCAGCATTTT. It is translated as CASSPTGDNYQPQHF.

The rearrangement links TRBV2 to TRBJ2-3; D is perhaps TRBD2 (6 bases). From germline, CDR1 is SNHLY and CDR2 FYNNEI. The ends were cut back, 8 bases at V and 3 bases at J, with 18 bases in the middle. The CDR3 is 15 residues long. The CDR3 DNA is TGTGCCAGCCGATGGGGGGTTTCAACTACAGATACGCAGTATTTT. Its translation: CASRWGVSTTDTQYF.

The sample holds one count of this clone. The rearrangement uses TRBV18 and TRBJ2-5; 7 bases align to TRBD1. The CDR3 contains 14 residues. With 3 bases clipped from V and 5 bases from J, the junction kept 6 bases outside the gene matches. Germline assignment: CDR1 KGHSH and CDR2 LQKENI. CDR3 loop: CASSPTGSAETQYF. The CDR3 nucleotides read TGTGCCAGCTCACCGACAGGGTCCGCCGAGACCCAGTACTTC.

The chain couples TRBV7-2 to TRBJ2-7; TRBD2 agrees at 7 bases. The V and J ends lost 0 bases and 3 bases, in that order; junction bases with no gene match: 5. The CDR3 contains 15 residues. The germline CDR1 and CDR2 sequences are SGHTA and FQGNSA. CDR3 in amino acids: CASSLAGSGLYEQYF. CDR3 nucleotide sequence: TGTGCCAGCAGCTTAGCGGGTAGCGGGCTCTACGAGCAGTACTTC.

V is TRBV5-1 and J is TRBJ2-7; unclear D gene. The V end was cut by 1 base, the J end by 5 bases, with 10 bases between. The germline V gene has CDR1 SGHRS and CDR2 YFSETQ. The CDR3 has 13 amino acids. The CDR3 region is CASSLLGSHEQYF. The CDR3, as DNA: TGCGCCAGCAGCTTGCTAGGCTCGCACGAGCAGTACTTC.

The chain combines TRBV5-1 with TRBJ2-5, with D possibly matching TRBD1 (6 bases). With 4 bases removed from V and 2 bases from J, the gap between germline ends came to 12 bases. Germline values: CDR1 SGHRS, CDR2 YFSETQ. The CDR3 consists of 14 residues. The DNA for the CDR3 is TGCGCCAGCAGCGTGGGACACCAACAAGAGACCCAGTACTTC. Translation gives CASSVGHQQETQYF.

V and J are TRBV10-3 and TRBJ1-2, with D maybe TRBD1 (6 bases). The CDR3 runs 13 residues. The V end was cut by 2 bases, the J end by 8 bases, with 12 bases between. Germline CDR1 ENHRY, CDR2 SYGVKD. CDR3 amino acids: CAISEVQGIGYTF. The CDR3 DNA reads TGTGCCATCAGTGAGGTCCAGGGGATCGGCTACACCTTC.

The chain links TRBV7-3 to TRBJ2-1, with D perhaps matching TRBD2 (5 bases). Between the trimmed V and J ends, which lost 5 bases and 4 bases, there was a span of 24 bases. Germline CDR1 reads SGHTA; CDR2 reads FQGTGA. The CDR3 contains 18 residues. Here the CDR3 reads CASSPGRGLGGLYNEQFF. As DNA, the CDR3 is TGTGCCAGCAGCCCGGGGAGAGGGCTGGGTGGGTTATACAATGAGCAGTTCTTC.

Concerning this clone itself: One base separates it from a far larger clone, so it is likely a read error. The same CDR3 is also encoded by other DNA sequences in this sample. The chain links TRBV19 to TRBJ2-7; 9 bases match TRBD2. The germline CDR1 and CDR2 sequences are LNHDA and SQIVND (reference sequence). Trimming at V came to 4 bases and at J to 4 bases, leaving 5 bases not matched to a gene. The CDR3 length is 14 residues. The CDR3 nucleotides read TGTGCCAGTAGTACCCCGGGACTAGCATACGAGCAGTACTTC. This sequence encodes CASSTPGLAYEQYF.

For the CDR3, the DNA is TGTGCCAGCTCACCATTGGACAAGAACACTGAAGCTTTCTTT. Protein: CASSPLDKNTEAFF. J is TRBJ1-1 and V is TRBV18, with a tentative D call TRBD1 (5 bases). Germline V gene sequence: CDR1 KGHSH, CDR2 LQKENI. The CDR3 length is 14 residues. The V and J ends lost 2 bases and 1 base respectively, with 8 bases between them.

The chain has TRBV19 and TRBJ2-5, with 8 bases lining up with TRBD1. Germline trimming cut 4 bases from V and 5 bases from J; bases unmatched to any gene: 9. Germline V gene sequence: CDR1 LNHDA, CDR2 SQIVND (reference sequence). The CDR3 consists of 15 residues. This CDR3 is CASSTQTGVWETQYF. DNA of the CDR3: TGTGCCAGTAGTACCCAGACAGGGGTCTGGGAGACCCAGTACTTC.

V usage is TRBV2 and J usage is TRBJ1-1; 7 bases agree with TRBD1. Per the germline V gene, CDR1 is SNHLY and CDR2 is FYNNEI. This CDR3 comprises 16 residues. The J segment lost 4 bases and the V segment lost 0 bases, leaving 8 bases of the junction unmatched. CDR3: CASSEALRGRGTEAFF. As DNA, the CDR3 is TGTGCCAGCAGTGAAGCGCTTAGGGGGCGCGGCACTGAAGCTTTCTTT.

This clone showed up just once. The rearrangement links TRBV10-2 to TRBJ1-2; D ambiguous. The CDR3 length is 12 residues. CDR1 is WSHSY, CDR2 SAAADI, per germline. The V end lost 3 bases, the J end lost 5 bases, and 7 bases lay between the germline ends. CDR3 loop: CASSDDSYGYTF. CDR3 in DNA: TGCGCCAGCAGTGATGACTCTTATGGCTACACCTTC.

CDR3 bases: TGTGCCAGCAGTTTAGAGGGGGCGAACACTGAAGCTTTCTTT. Translation gives CASSLEGANTEAFF. V is TRBV27 and J is TRBJ1-1; 7 nucleotides match TRBD1. Germline V gives CDR1 MNHEY, CDR2 SMNVEV (reference sequence). This CDR3 is built from 14 residues. V shed 2 bases and J 1 base; nucleotides not matched to a gene: 1.

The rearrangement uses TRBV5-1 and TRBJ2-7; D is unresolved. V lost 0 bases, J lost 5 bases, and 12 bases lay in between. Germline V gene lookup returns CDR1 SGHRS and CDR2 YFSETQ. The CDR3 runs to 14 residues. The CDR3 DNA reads TGCGCCAGCAGCTTGGCCAACCTCCAGGACGAGCAGTACTTC. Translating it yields CASSLANLQDEQYF.

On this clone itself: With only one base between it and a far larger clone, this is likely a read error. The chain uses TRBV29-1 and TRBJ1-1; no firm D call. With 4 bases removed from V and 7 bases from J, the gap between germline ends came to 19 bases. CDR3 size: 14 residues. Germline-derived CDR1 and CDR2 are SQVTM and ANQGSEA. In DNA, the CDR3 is TGCAGCGTTGTCCCAACCCGGGGTGGGATTGAAGCTTTCTTT. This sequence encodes CSVVPTRGGIEAFF. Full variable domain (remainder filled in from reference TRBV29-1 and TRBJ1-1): SAVISQKPSRDICQRGTSLTIQCQVDSQVTMMFWYRQQPGQSLTLIATANQGSEATYESGFVIDKFPISRPNLTFSTLTVSNMSPEDSSIYLCSVVPTRGGIEAFFGQGTRLTVV.

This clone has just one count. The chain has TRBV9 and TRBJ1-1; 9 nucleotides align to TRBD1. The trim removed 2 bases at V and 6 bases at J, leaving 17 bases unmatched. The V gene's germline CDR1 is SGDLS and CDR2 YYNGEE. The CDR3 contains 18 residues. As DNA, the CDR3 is TGTGCCAGCAGCGTTACTGCCGGGACAGGGTTGGTTAGTGCTGAAGCTTTCTTT. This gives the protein CASSVTAGTGLVSAEAFF.

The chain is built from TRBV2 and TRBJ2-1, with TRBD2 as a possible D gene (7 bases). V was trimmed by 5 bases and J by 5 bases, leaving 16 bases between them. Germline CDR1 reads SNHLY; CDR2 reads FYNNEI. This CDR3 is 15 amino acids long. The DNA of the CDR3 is TGTGCCAGCAGTTTAGGGGGGACTACTGACAATGAGCAGTTCTTC. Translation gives CASSLGGTTDNEQFF.

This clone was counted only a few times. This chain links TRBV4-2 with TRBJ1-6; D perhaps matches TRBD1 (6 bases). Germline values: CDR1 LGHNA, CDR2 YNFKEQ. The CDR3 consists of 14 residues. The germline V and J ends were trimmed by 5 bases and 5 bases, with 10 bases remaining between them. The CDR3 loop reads CASSVRGDNSPLHF. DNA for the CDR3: TGTGCCAGCAGCGTGAGGGGGGATAATTCACCCCTCCACTTT.

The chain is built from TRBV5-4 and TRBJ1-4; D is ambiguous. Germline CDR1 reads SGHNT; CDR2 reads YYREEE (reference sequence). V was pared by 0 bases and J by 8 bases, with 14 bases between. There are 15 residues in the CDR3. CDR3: CASSLAAGGGEKLFF. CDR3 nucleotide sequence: TGTGCCAGCAGCTTGGCCGCGGGAGGAGGAGAAAAACTGTTTTTT.

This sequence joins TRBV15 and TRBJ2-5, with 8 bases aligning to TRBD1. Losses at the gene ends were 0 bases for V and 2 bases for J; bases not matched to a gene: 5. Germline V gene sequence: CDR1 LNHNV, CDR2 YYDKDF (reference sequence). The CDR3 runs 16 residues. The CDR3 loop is CATSRDRGQVQETQYF. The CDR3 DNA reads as TGTGCCACCAGCAGAGATCGGGGACAGGTACAAGAGACCCAGTACTTC. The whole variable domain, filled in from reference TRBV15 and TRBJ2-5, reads DAMVIQNPRYQVTQFGKPVTLSCSQTLNHNVMYWYQQKSSQAPKLLFHYYDKDFNNEADTPDNFQSRRPNTSFCFLDIRSPGLGDTAMYLCATSRDRGQVQETQYFGPGTRLLVL.